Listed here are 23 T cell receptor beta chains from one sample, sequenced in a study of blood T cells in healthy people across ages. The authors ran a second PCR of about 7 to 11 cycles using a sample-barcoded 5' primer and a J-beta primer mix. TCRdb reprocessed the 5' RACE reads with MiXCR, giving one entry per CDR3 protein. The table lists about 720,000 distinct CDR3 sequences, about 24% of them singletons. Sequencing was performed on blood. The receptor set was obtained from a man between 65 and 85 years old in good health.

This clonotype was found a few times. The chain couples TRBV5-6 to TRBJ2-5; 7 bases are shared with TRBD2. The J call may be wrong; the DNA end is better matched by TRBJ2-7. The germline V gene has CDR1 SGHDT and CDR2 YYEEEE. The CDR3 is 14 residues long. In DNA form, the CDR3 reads TGTGCCAGCAGCTTGTCGGGACTATTCGGCGAGCAGTACGTC. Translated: CASSLSGLFGEQYV.

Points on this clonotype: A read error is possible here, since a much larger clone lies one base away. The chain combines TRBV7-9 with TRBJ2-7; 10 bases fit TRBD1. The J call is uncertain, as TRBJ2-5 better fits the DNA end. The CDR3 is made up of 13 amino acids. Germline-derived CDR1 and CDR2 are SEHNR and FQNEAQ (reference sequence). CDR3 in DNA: TGTGCCAACAGCCGACAGGGGGCAGAGACCCAGTACTTC. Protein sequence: CANSRQGAETQYF.

This chain's CDR3 is CASSFRRGEFPTDTQYF. Written as DNA, the CDR3 is TGTGCCAGCAGCTTCAGACGAGGGGAATTCCCCACAGATACGCAGTATTTT. The chain links TRBV7-9 to TRBJ2-3, with D perhaps matching TRBD1 or TRBD2 (5 bases each). Per the germline V gene, CDR1 is SEHNR and CDR2 is FQNEAQ (reference sequence). V was trimmed by 3 bases and J by 2 bases, leaving 18 bases between them. This CDR3 is built from 17 residues.

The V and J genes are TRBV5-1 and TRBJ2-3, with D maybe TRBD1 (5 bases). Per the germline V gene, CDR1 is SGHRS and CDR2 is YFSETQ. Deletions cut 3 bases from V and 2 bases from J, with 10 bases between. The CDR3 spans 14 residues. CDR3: CASSSLTDTDTQYF. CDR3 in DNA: TGCGCCAGCAGCTCTCTGACAGACACAGATACGCAGTATTTT.

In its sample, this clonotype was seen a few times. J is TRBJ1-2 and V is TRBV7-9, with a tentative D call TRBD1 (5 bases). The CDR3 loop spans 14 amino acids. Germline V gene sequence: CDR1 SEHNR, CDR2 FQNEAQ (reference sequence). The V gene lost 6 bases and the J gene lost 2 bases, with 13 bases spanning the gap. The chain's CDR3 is CASRSDGDNYGYTF. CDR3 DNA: TGTGCCAGCAGATCCGACGGGGACAACTATGGCTACACCTTC.

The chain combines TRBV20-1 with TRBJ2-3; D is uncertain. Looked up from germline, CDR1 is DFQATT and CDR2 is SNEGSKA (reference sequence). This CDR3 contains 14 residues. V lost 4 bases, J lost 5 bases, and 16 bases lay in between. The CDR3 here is CSAKDGRNRDTQYF. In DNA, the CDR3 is TGCAGTGCTAAGGACGGACGAAACAGAGATACGCAGTATTTT.

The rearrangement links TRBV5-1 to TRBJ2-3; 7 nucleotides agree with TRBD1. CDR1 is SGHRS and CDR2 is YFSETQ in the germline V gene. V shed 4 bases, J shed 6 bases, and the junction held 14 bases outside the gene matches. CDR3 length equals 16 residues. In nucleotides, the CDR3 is TGCGCCAGCAGCCCGACCCCGGGTAGGGGGCGGGATACGCAGTATTTT. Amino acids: CASSPTPGRGRDTQYF.

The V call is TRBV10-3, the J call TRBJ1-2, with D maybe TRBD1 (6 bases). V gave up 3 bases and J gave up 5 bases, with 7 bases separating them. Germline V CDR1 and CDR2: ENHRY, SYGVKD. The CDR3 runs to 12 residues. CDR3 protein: CAISEGGYGYTF. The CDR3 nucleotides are TGTGCCATCAGTGAAGGGGGTTATGGCTACACCTTC.

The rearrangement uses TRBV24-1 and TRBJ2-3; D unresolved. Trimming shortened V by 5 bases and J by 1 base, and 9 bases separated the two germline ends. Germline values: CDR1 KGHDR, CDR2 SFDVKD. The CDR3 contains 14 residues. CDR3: CATSGSLRTDTQYF. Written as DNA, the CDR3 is TGTGCCACCAGTGGTAGTCTCCGCACAGATACGCAGTATTTT.

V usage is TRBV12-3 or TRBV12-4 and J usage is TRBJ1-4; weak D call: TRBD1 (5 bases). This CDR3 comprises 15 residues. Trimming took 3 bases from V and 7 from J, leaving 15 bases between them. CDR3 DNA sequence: TGTGCCAGCAGTTTGCGAGCAGGGACGGGTGAAAAACTGTTTTTT. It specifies CASSLRAGTGEKLFF.

The CDR3 DNA reads TGTGCCAGCAGCGGGCCCCCCGCTTTGAGGGATACGCAGTATTTT. Its protein is CASSGPPALRDTQYF. This chain uses TRBV3-1 with TRBJ2-3; no firm D call. Germline CDR1 and CDR2: LGHDT and YNNKEL (reference sequence). This CDR3 comprises 15 residues. Trimming pared 5 bases from V and 6 bases from J, leaving 18 bases between.

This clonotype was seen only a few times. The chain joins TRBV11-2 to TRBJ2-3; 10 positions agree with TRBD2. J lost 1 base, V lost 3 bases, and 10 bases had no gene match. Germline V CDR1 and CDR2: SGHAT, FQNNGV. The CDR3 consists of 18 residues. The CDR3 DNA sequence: TGTGCCAGCAGCTTCGTAGCGGGGGGCTTTTCGGGCACAGATACGCAGTATTTT. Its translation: CASSFVAGGFSGTDTQYF.

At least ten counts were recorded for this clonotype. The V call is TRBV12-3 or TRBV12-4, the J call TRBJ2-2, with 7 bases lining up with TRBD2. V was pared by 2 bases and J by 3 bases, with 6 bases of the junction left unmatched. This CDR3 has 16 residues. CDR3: CASSLTGRTYTGELFF. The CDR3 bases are TGTGCCAGCAGTTTAACCGGGAGGACATACACCGGGGAGCTGTTTTTT.

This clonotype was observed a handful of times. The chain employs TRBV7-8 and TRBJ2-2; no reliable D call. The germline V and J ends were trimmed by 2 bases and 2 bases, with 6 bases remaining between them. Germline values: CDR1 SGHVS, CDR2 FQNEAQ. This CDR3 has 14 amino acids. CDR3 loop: CASSLHLNTGELFF. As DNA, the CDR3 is TGTGCCAGCAGCTTACACCTAAACACCGGGGAGCTGTTTTTT.

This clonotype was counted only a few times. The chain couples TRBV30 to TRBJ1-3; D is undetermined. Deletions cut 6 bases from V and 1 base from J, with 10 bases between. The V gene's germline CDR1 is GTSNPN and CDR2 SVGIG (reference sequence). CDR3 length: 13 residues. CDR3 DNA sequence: TGTGCCTGCACGGCCATGTCTGGAAACACCATATATTTT. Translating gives CACTAMSGNTIYF.

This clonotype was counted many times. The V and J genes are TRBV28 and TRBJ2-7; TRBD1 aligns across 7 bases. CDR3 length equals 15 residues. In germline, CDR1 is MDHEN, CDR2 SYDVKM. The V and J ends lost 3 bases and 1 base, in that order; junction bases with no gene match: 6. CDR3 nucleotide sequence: TGTGCCAGCAGTTTCCCACAGGGGCTATCCTACGAGCAGTACTTC. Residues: CASSFPQGLSYEQYF.

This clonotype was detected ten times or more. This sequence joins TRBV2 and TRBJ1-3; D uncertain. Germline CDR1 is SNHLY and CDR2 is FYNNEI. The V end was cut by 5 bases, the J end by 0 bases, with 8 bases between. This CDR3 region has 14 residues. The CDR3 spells CASSNSGSGNTIYF. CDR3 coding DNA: TGTGCCAGCAGTAACAGTGGCTCTGGAAACACCATATATTTT. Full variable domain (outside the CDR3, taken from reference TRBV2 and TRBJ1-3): EPEVTQTPSHQVTQMGQEVILRCVPISNHLYFYWYRQILGQKVEFLVSFYNNEISEKSEIFDDQFSVERPDGSNFTLKIRSTKLEDSAMYFCASSNSGSGNTIYFGEGSWLTVV.

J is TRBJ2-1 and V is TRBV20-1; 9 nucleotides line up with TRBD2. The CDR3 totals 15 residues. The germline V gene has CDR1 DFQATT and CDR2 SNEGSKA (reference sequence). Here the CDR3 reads CRGLAGFTRRNEQFF. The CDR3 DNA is TGCAGGGGGCTAGCGGGGTTCACCAGGAGGAATGAGCAGTTCTTC.

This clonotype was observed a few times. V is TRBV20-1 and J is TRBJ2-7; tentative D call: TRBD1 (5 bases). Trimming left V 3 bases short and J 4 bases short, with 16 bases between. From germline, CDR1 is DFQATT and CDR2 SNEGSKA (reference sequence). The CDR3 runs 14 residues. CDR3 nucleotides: TGCAGTGCTAGGGCACTTCAGGGTTTGTACGAGCAGTACTTC. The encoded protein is CSARALQGLYEQYF.

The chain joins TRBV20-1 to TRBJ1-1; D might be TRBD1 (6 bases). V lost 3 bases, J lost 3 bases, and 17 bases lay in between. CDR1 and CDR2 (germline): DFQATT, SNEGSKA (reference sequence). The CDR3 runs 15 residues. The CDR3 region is CSASPQGSTDTEAFF. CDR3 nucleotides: TGCAGTGCTAGCCCACAGGGTTCGACAGACACTGAAGCTTTCTTT.

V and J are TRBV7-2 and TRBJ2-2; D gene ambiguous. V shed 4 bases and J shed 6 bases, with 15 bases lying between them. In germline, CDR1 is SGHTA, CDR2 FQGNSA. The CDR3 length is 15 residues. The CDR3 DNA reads TGTGCCAGCAGCTCGACCCTTGGGGTTCCCGGGGAGCTGTTTTTT. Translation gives CASSSTLGVPGELFF.

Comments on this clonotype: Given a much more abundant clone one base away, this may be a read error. DNA for the CDR3: TGTGTCAGCAGTTTCGGGAACACCGGGGAGCTGTTTTTT. Protein sequence: CVSSFGNTGELFF. The chain uses TRBV12-3 or TRBV12-4 and TRBJ2-2; no clear D gene. This CDR3 contains 13 residues.

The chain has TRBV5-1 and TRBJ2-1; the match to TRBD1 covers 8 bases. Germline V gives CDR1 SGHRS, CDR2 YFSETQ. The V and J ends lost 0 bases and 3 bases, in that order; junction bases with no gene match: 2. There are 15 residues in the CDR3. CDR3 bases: TGCGCCAGCAGCTTGGTACAGGGGGACTACAATGAGCAGTTCTTC. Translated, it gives CASSLVQGDYNEQFF. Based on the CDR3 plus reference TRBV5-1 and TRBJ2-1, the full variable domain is KAGVTQTPRYLIKTRGQQVTLSCSPISGHRSVSWYQQTPGQGLQFLFEYFSETQRNKGNFPGRFSGRQFSNSRSEMNVSTLELGDSALYLCASSLVQGDYNEQFFGPGTRLTVL.